The 14 T cell receptor beta chains given below trace back to one sample, sequenced in a study of esophageal squamous cell carcinoma under preoperative chemotherapy. TCRdb passed the PCR reads through MiXCR, listing each CDR3 protein once. The data hold approximately 20,000 distinct CDR3 sequences, with around 46% observed a single time. The time point is: after preoperative PTX-NDP chemotherapy. Sampling was performed from a patient given preoperative chemotherapy. The receptor source for this set is a human donor with esophageal squamous cell carcinoma. The donor label of this sample is uncertain.

This clonotype has a single count. A read error may produce the germline difference seen at one junction end. The chain recombines TRBV7-8 with TRBJ2-2; D is perhaps TRBD1 (6 bases). CDR3 length: 14 residues. Per the germline V gene, CDR1 is SGHVS and CDR2 is FQNEAQ. CDR3 loop: CASSSLTSAGALFF. Here the CDR3 DNA reads TGTGCCAGCAGCTCCCTGACAAGCGCAGGGGCGCTGTTTTTT.

This clonotype was recorded once. J is TRBJ2-5 and V is TRBV6-1; D gene ambiguous. In germline, CDR1 is MNHNS, CDR2 SASEGT. V shed 2 bases and J shed 4 bases, with 11 bases lying between them. The CDR3 has 14 amino acids. The CDR3 protein is CASSERTLGETQYF. CDR3 in DNA: TGTGCCAGCAGTGAACGGACCTTGGGAGAGACCCAGTACTTC.

As to this clonotype: Given the absence of the conserved phenylalanine or tryptophan at the CDR3 end, a read error is likely. The V call is TRBV7-2, the J call TRBJ2-5; D remains ambiguous. The CDR3 has 11 residues. Trimming stripped 5 bases from V and 9 bases from J, with 10 bases between. Germline V gives CDR1 SGHTA, CDR2 FQGNSA. CDR3 in DNA: TGTGCCAGCAGCACCGAAATCGCCCAGTACTCG. Encoded protein: CASSTEIAQYS.

The CDR3 DNA reads TGTGCCAGCAGGCTACTCGCGGGGCGGTGTATCGCAGACACGCAGTACTTC. Its translation: CASRLLAGRCIADTQYF. The chain couples TRBV7-2 to TRBJ2-3; TRBD2 is a possible D gene (6 bases). The last part of the DNA fits TRBJ2-7 better; the J call may be wrong. Germline CDR1 SGHTA, CDR2 FQGNSA. This CDR3 has 17 amino acids.

This clonotype has ten or more counts. The chain carries TRBV6-2 or TRBV6-3 and TRBJ2-5; D gene unclear. The V end was cut by 7 bases, the J end by 2 bases, with 8 bases between. Germline V gene sequence: CDR1 MNHEY, CDR2 SVGEGT. CDR3 length equals 12 residues. In nucleotides, the CDR3 is TGTGCCAGCACTAAGACACAAGAGACCCAGTACTTC. Translating gives CASTKTQETQYF.

This chain uses TRBV7-8 with TRBJ2-5, with 10 bases aligning to TRBD1. The CDR3 extends over 15 amino acids. CDR1 is SGHVS, CDR2 FQNEAQ, per germline. CDR3 nucleotides: TGTTCCGCGAGCCGCGGGACAGGGGACCAAGAGACCCAGTACTTC. As protein: CSASRGTGDQETQYF.

This rearrangement joins TRBV7-3 to TRBJ2-5; 11 bases map to TRBD1. Germline V lookup: CDR1 SGHTA, CDR2 FQGTGA. This CDR3 is built from 15 residues. Trimming took 3 bases from V and 4 from J; bases not matched to a gene: 4. CDR3 DNA: TGTGCCAGCAGCTTGACCGGGACAGGGGGAGAGACCCAGTACTTC. It specifies CASSLTGTGGETQYF.

This clonotype ranks as medium-sized. This chain links TRBV7-3 with TRBJ2-6, with D possibly matching TRBD1 (6 bases). There are 17 residues in the CDR3. Per germline, CDR1 SGHTA and CDR2 FQGTGA. V was shortened by 5 bases and J by 0 bases, with 14 bases between the two germline ends. In DNA, the CDR3 is TGTGCCAGCAGCGAAACAGGGTGGGACTCTGGGGCCAACGTCCTGACTTTC. It encodes CASSETGWDSGANVLTF.

This clonotype turned up a few times. The rearrangement joins TRBV5-4 to TRBJ2-7; TRBD1 might be the D (6 bases). Trimming took 2 bases from V and 5 from J, leaving 14 bases between them. The CDR3 covers 14 residues. Germline loops: CDR1 SGHNT, CDR2 YYREEE (reference sequence). In nucleotides, the CDR3 is TGTGCCAGCAGCTTTGAACAGGGAAACGACGAGCAGTACTTC. The encoded protein is CASSFEQGNDEQYF.

This clonotype was counted only a few times. In DNA form, the CDR3 reads TGTGCCAGCAGCCCAGGGTTCGAATACAATGAGCAGTTCTTC. Its translation: CASSPGFEYNEQFF. The rearrangement joins TRBV6-1 to TRBJ2-1; TRBD1 might be the D (5 bases). The CDR3 spans 14 residues. With 6 bases removed from V and 4 bases from J, the gap between germline ends came to 13 bases. CDR1 MNHNS and CDR2 SASEGT come from the germline V gene.

V is TRBV7-2 and J is TRBJ2-5; 9 bases fit TRBD2. Germline CDR1 SGHTA, CDR2 FQGNSA. Trimming took 8 bases from V and 4 from J; bases not matched to a gene: 14. This CDR3 spans 16 amino acids. The CDR3 region is CASGGRGGGDTETQYF. DNA of the CDR3: TGTGCCAGCGGGGGGCGCGGGGGGGGGGACACAGAGACCCAGTACTTC.

Ten or more counts support this clonotype. V and J are TRBV10-1 and TRBJ2-1, with 8 bases matching TRBD1. V trimming: 10 bases; J trimming: 13 bases; junction bases outside the gene matches: 15. Germline assignment: CDR1 WNHNN and CDR2 SYGVQD (reference sequence). The CDR3 is made up of 13 amino acids. The CDR3 protein is CATSTGAGKTQFF. The DNA of the CDR3 is TGCGCCACCTCGACAGGGGCGGGAAAGACCCAGTTCTTC.

This clonotype was counted ten times or more. The genes are TRBV27 and TRBJ2-2; D is undetermined. Per the germline V gene, CDR1 is MNHEY and CDR2 is SMNVEV (reference sequence). Trimming shortened V by 5 bases and J by 7 bases, and 23 bases separated the two germline ends. The CDR3 covers 17 residues. The DNA for the CDR3 is TGTGCCAGCAGTAATTTGGAGCGCCCTCTTACAATCGGGGAGCTGTTTTTT. It translates to CASSNLERPLTIGELFF.

V gene TRBV7-2 combines with J gene TRBJ2-3; 7 positions agree with TRBD1. Losses at the gene ends were 8 bases for V and 2 bases for J; bases not matched to a gene: 13. Germline values: CDR1 SGHTA, CDR2 FQGNSA. The CDR3 has 16 residues. DNA of the CDR3: TGTGCCAGCGGCGGACGAGGGGGCCGGGACACAGATACGCAGTATTTT. Protein: CASGGRGGRDTDTQYF.